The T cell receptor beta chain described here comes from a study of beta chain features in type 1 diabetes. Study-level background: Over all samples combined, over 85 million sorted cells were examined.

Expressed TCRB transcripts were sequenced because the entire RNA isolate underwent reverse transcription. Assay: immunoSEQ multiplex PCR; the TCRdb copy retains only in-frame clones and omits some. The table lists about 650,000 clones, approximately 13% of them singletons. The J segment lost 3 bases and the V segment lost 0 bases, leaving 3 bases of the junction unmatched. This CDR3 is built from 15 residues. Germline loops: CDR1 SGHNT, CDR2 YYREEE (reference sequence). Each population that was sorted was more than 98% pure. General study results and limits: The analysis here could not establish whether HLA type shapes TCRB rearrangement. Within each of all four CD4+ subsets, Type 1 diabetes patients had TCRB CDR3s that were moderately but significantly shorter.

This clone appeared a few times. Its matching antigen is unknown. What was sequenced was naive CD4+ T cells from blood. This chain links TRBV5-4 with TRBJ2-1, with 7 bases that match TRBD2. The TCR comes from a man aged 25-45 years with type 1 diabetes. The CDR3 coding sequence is TGTGCCAGCAGCTTGGTCCGCGGGGGCTACAATGAGCAGTTCTTC. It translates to CASSLVRGGYNEQFF.